These T cell receptor beta chains were read from a single sample in a study of T cell responses to AZD1222 COVID-19 vaccine. Profiled with immunoSEQ multiplex PCR; TCRdb holds only in-frame clones, not every one. The profile shows about 34,000 clones, around three quarters of them singletons. Sequenced here: peripheral blood, sampled 28 days after the second AZD1222 dose. All receptors come from an adult who received the AZD1222 COVID-19 vaccine. Each CDR3 is given without its conserved first and last residue. Fields, in order: clone size, V gene, CDR3 protein. Rows give clone size only sometimes, using once, few, many, or a class for an expanded clone.

size: once; V: TRBV19; CDR3: ASSPGLAGGYEQY
size: once; V: TRBV12-5; CDR3: ASGLGFRGFGEQY
size: NA; V: TRBV7-9; CDR3: ASSYTQGANTEAF
size: NA; V: TRBV27; CDR3: ASSFKSTGELF
size: NA; V: TRBV3-1/TRBV3-2; CDR3: ASSQDPPPDGYEQY
size: NA; V: TRBV18; CDR3: ASSSRTGGLTDTQY
size: NA; V: TRBV7-9; CDR3: ASSSLPIGGHGYT
size: NA; V: TRBV6-6; CDR3: ATRDGNQPQH
size: NA; V: TRBV3-1/TRBV3-2; CDR3: ASSQVKGYTGYT
size: NA; V: TRBV9; CDR3: ASSVGMVETQY
size: NA; V: TRBV18; CDR3: ASSPELNTEAF
size: NA; V: TRBV19; CDR3: ASRDRNAYNEQF
size: NA; V: TRBV4-2; CDR3: ASSQDTPGRGYT
size: NA; V: TRBV5-1; CDR3: ASSEKGRQAAGDTQY
size: once; V: TRBV7-9; CDR3: ASSSGQGNNEKLF
size: few; V: TRBV5-4; CDR3: ASKSVRWSLGGFYEQY
size: NA; V: TRBV23-1; CDR3: ASSQSFPGQGAHEQY
size: NA; V: TRBV11-2; CDR3: ASRHEGHEQF
size: NA; V: TRBV5-1; CDR3: ASSLDQEAVYGYT
size: NA; V: TRBV6-1; CDR3: ASLLAGEVKNIQY
size: once; V: TRBV11-2; CDR3: ASSFTTGLKEKLF
size: NA; V: TRBV30; CDR3: AWSLRNNQPQH
size: NA; V: TRBV24-1; CDR3: ATSGGALSTEAF
size: few; V: TRBV5-4; CDR3: ASSKQGALETQY
size: NA; V: TRBV28; CDR3: ASSSLAPYGYT
size: few; V: TRBV28; CDR3: ASARLGSYNEQF
size: few; V: TRBV12-3/TRBV12-4; CDR3: ASRYRNTEAF
size: NA; V: TRBV9; CDR3: ASSLSKDSGNTIY
size: NA; V: TRBV3-1/TRBV3-2; CDR3: ASSRRTSGSLDEQF
size: NA; V: TRBV5-4; CDR3: ASSLEVRGTEAF
size: once; V: TRBV28; CDR3: ASSLRAGGADTQY
size: NA; V: TRBV6-5; CDR3: ASSYSANAGNTIY
size: NA; V: TRBV5-1; CDR3: ASSTQTGGAEAF
size: NA; V: TRBV9; CDR3: ASSVVPEGWDTQY
size: NA; V: TRBV30; CDR3: AWRTSGSVAQY
size: NA; V: TRBV19; CDR3: ASSIDPPGRGDQPQH
size: NA; V: TRBV5-6; CDR3: ASSFPRREKETQY
size: NA; V: TRBV21-1; CDR3: ASSTRQDNQPQH
size: medium-sized; V: TRBV4-3; CDR3: ASSQDRGGRTYNEQF
size: NA; V: TRBV11-2; CDR3: ASSLGLGTYEQY
size: NA; V: TRBV7-2; CDR3: ASSSNSISPLH
size: few; V: TRBV19; CDR3: ASTNRGNQPQH
size: NA; V: TRBV19; CDR3: ASSPQGLGYEQY
size: NA; V: TRBV23-1; CDR3: ASSHLAGCSGANVLT
size: NA; V: TRBV5-4; CDR3: ASSLASYNEQF
size: NA; V: TRBV7-2; CDR3: ASSTASRDEQF
size: NA; V: TRBV3-1/TRBV3-2; CDR3: ASSSQQPRGGGNTIY
size: NA; V: TRBV27; CDR3: ASSLSRVYEQF